This T cell receptor (beta chain) was sequenced during a study of T cell clonotyping in hematopoietic cell transplantation. Overall study results and limits: Broader posttransplant TCR repertoire diversity was predicted by graft donor and pretransplant recipient Inverse Simpson Index values. At the given depth, recipient repertoires were over 95% de novo clonotypes. Pathologically expanded recipient clonotypes increased progressively from day 30 to day 180 as diversity fell. No sorting was done, leaving CD4 and CD8 contributions mixed.

TCRdb keeps only in-frame clones here, not all; method: immunoSEQ multiplex PCR. Among about 45,000 clones listed, around 95% were seen once. Points on this clone: Antigen unknown.

V lost 5 bases and J lost 7, with 9 bases in between. The CDR3 is 13 residues long. Germline CDR1 reads SGHAT; CDR2 reads FQNNGV. The sequenced sample consisted of peripheral blood mononuclear cells. This TCR came from a woman between 45 and 60 years old in good health. Some clones in this sample may be carry-over from other donors' samples. V is TRBV11-2 and J is TRBJ1-6, with D unresolved. Written as DNA, the CDR3 is TGTGCCAGCAGCCCCTATCAAAATTCACCCCTCCACTTT. Its protein is CASSPYQNSPLHF.